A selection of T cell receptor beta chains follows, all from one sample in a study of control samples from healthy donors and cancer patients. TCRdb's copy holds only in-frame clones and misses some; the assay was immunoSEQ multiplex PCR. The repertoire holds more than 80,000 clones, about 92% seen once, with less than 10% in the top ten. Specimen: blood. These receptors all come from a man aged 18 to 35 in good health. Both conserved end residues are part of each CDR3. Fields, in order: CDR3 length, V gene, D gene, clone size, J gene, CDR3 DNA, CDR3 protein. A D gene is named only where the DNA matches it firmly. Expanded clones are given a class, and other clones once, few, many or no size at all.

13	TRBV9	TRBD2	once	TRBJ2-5	TGTGCCAGCAGCGCCCGGGGGGAAGAGACCCAGTACTTC	CASSARGEETQYF
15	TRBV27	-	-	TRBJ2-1	TGTGCCAGCAGTTCAGGAACTCCCAACTACAATGAGCAGTTCTTC	CASSSGTPNYNEQFF
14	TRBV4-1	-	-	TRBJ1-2	TGCGCCAGCAGCCAAGGTTTTCTGGGGCCTGGCTACACCTTC	CASSQGFLGPGYTF
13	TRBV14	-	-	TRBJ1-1	TGTGCCAGCAGCCAAGCCCCGGGACTTGGGTCTTTCTTT	CASSQAPGLGSFF
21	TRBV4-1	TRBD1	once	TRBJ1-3	TGCGCCAGCAGCCAAGTTTCCCTTTCCGCAGGGGGCGTTGTTCAGGGAAACACCATATATTTT	CASSQVSLSAGGVVQGNTIYF
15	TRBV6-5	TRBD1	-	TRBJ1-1	TGTGCCAGCAGGGGAACCATCGACAGGGCGTATGAAGCTTTCTTT	CASRGTIDRAYEAFF
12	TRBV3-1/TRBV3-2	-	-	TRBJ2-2	TGTGCCAGCAGCCAAGGCGCCGGGGAGCTGTTTTTT	CASSQGAGELFF
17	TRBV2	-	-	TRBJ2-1	TGTGCCAGCAGCCCCAGGGGTGGCCGGGGTCTCTACAATGAGCAGTTCTTC	CASSPRGGRGLYNEQFF
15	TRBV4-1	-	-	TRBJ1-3	TGCGCCAGCAGCCATCAACAGGGTCATGGAAACACCATATATTTT	CASSHQQGHGNTIYF
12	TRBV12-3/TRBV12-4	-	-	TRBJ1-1	TGTGCCAGCAGTTTTGTGAACACTGAAGCCTTCTTT	CASSFVNTEAFF
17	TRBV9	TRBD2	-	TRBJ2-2	TGTGCCAGCAGCGCCCGAAGCGGGAGAGCTAACACCGGGGAGCTGTTTTTT	CASSARSGRANTGELFF
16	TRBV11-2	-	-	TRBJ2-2	TGTGCCAGCAGCTTAGAGGGGGCCTGGAACACCGGGGAGCTGTTTTTT	CASSLEGAWNTGELFF
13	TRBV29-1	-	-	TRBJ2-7	TGCAGCGTTGAAGTGGAGCATACCTACGAGCAGTACTTC	CSVEVEHTYEQYF
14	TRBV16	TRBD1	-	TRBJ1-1	TGTGCCAGCAGCCGCGACTCAGGGGGTCGTGAAGCTTTCTTT	CASSRDSGGREAFF
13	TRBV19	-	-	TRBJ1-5	TGTGCCAGTGGTAGAGGGGGGAATCAGCCCCAGCATTTT	CASGRGGNQPQHF
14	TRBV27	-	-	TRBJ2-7	TGTGCCAGCAGTTTATCCAGGGGCACCTACGAGCAGTACTTC	CASSLSRGTYEQYF
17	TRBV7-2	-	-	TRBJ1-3	TGTGCCAGCAGCTTAGACAAGGGCTTTCACTCTGGAAACACCATATATTTT	CASSLDKGFHSGNTIYF
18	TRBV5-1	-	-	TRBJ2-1	TGCGCCAGCAGCCCTCAGGTCCGAAAAGGGCAGCGCTACAATGAGCAGTTCTTC	CASSPQVRKGQRYNEQFF
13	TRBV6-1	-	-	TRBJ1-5	TGTGCCAGCAGTGAAAACAGGGCTCAGCCCCAGCATTTT	CASSENRAQPQHF
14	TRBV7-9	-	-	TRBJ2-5	TGTGCCAGCAGCGGCCGGGACGCCGAAGAGACCCAGTACTTC	CASSGRDAEETQYF
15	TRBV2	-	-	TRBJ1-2	TGTGCCAGCAGAGAGACGGCTTCCCGGCGCTATGGCTACACCTTC	CASRETASRRYGYTF
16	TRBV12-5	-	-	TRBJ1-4	TGTGCTAGTGGTTTGGGGACGCGTGCAACTAATGAAAAACTGTTTTTT	CASGLGTRATNEKLFF
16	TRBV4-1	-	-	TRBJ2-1	TGCGCCAGCAGCCAAGACGGGACAGGCGCGGGAGGGGAGCAGTTCTTC	CASSQDGTGAGGEQFF
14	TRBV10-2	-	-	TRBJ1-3	TGCGCCAGCAGATTGGAGAGCTCTGGAAACACCATATATTTT	CASRLESSGNTIYF
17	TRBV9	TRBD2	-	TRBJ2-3	TGTGCCAGCAGCGTAAAAACTAGCGGATTTAGCACAGATACGCAGTATTTT	CASSVKTSGFSTDTQYF
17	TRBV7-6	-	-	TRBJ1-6	TGTGCCAGCAGCTTAACGGGGGCGGCTTCCTATAATTCACCCCTCCACTTT	CASSLTGAASYNSPLHF
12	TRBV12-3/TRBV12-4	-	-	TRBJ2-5	TGTGCCAGCGGGGGCCCGGGAGTAACTCAGTACTTC	CASGGPGVTQYF